This T cell receptor (beta chain) was sequenced in a study of blood T cell repertoires in COVID-19. Across the study: The samples span acute and convalescent COVID-19 from the United States, Italy and Spain. Sources were T cells, B-cell-depleted T cells, or PBMCs; the material itself was cDNA or gDNA.

Per the study methods: Nucleated cell number was recorded as an estimate derived from reference gene primer amplification. Sequencing was performed with immunoSEQ multiplex PCR; in TCRdb, only in-frame clones are kept and a portion is missing. From that table come the V and J calls and clone size; the DNA was used to work out D and trimming. The table lists under 200,000 clones, about 80% of them singletons, with 8% to 9.5% in the top ten. V dropped 2 bases and J dropped 6 bases, with 13 bases sitting between them. The CDR3 has 14 amino acids. Germline V gene data show CDR1 as MNHNS and CDR2 as SASEGT. This clone occurred many times.

Sequenced sample: peripheral blood. This TCR came from a man aged 55 to 70 with acute or convalescent COVID-19. The genes are TRBV6-1 and TRBJ1-1; TRBD1 is a possible D gene (6 bases). The CDR3, as DNA: TGTGCCAGCAGTGAAAGTTGGGGGCCCTCTGAAGCTTTCTTT. Translation: CASSESWGPSEAFF.